These 5 T cell receptor beta chains originate from one sample sequenced in a study of T cells after yellow fever vaccination. TCRdb reprocessed the 5' RACE reads via MiXCR and lists one record per CDR3 protein. The sample carries about 630,000 distinct CDR3 sequences, more than 9% recorded once. Sequences were derived from PBMCs, sampled on the day of the yellow fever booster vaccination. The receptors stem from a man between 25 and 39 years old who received the YFV17D yellow fever vaccine.

A few counts support this clonotype. The chain is built from TRBV7-8 and TRBJ2-2; 9 bases align to TRBD1. There are 16 residues in the CDR3. J was trimmed by 0 bases and V by 5 bases; bases with no gene match: 4. The V gene's germline CDR1 is SGHVS and CDR2 FQNEAQ. In DNA form, the CDR3 reads TGTGCCAGCAGCCCCGGGACAGGGTCGAACACCGGGGAGCTGTTTTTT. This codes for CASSPGTGSNTGELFF.

The rearrangement uses TRBV9 and TRBJ2-2; D call uncertain. Trimming removed 0 bases from V and 6 bases from J, with 6 bases in between. The CDR3 is 13 amino acids. CDR1 is SGDLS, CDR2 YYNGEE, per germline. CDR3 sequence (DNA): TGTGCCAGCAGCGTAGTGGTCGCCGGGGAGCTGTTTTTT. Its translation is CASSVVVAGELFF.

The chain joins TRBV29-1 to TRBJ2-2; D possibly corresponds to TRBD2 (5 bases). Germline assignment: CDR1 SQVTM and CDR2 ANQGSEA. V lost 7 bases to trimming and J lost 1 base, with 13 bases between them. The CDR3 extends over 14 amino acids. The CDR3 protein is CSARGAENTGELFF. The CDR3 DNA follows: TGCAGCGCCCGGGGAGCGGAGAACACCGGGGAGCTGTTTTTT.

The chain joins TRBV7-2 to TRBJ1-2, with D tentatively TRBD1 (5 bases). Germline CDR1 reads SGHTA; CDR2 reads FQGNSA. Trimming removed 5 bases at V and 10 bases at J, with 17 bases between. The CDR3 consists of 13 residues. Here the CDR3 DNA reads TGTGCCAGCAGCCCAGGGCGGGCTTCTATCTACACCTTC. The encoded protein is CASSPGRASIYTF.

V gene TRBV5-1 combines with J gene TRBJ2-5; D might be TRBD1 (5 bases). Germline assignment: CDR1 SGHRS and CDR2 YFSETQ. V lost 0 bases to trimming and J lost 5 bases, with 8 bases between them. The CDR3 is made up of 13 amino acids. The CDR3 DNA sequence: TGCGCCAGCAGCTTGGAGGGGTCGGAGACCCAGTACTTC. It specifies CASSLEGSETQYF.